This is a list of T cell receptor beta chains from one sample in a study of type 1 regulatory T cells. TCRdb re-called the reads through MiXCR, storing one row per CDR3 protein. The sample yields tens of thousands of distinct CDR3 sequences, 72% seen once. No antigens are known for them. Sequencing used cultured T cells, either the whole culture or a sorted T cell fraction (not recorded which). These receptors came from a human donor in good health. CDR3s include the opening cysteine and the closing phenylalanine or tryptophan. Fields, in order: D gene, J gene, clone size, V gene, CDR3 DNA, CDR3 protein. A D gene is named only where the DNA matches it firmly. Expanded clones are given a class, and other clones once, few, many or no size at all.

TRBD1 | TRBJ1-1 | . | TRBV5-1 | TGCGCCACTACGGGACAGGATGGCACTGAAGCTTTCTTT | CATTGQDGTEAFF
TRBD1 | TRBJ2-5 | . | TRBV5-1 | TGCGCCAGCAGCGTACCGGGACAGGGCTTTGCGTTGGACTTC | CASSVPGQGFALDF
TRBD1 | TRBJ1-1 | . | TRBV20-1 | TGCAGTGCTAGGAATCGGCAGGGGGCGGTTGAAGCTTTCTTT | CSARNRQGAVEAFF
. | TRBJ2-5 | . | TRBV12-3/TRBV12-4 | TGTGCCAGCAGATCACTTCAGGCCGCCCAAGAGACCCAGTACTTC | CASRSLQAAQETQYF
TRBD1 | TRBJ2-1 | medium-sized | TRBV6-5 | TGTGCCAGCAGCATTCCGGGACAGGCCACATCGGGGCAGTTCTTC | CASSIPGQATSGQFF
TRBD2 | TRBJ2-5 | . | TRBV5-1 | TGCGCCAGCAGATCACTAGCGGGGGCCAGAGGAGAGACCCAGTACTTC | CASRSLAGARGETQYF
. | TRBJ2-1 | . | TRBV10-2 | TGCGCCAGCAGTGACTTAGCAAGGGTGCGGAATGAGCAGTTCTTC | CASSDLARVRNEQFF
. | TRBJ2-1 | . | TRBV2 | TGTGCCAGCAGATGGGGGACCTACAATGAGCAGTTCTTC | CASRWGTYNEQFF
. | TRBJ1-2 | . | TRBV4-3 | TGCGCCAGCAGCCACCCGGACAGCTATGGCTACACCTTC | CASSHPDSYGYTF
. | TRBJ1-3 | few | TRBV12-3/TRBV12-4 | TGTGCCAGCAAGCTTGTTAACTCTGGAAACACCATATATTTT | CASKLVNSGNTIYF
. | TRBJ2-6 | . | TRBV4-2 | TGTGCCAGCAGCCAACGCGTTCACGGGGACTCTGGGGCCAACGTCCTGACTTTC | CASSQRVHGDSGANVLTF
TRBD2 | TRBJ2-3 | . | TRBV7-3 | TGTGCCAGCAGCTCAGGACTAGCCACAGATACGCAGTATTTT | CASSSGLATDTQYF
. | TRBJ2-3 | . | TRBV5-1 | TGCGCCAGCAGCTTGGTGGTGTTTAGTGAGGGCCGAAGGACGGATACGCAGTATTTT | CASSLVVFSEGRRTDTQYF
. | TRBJ2-1 | . | TRBV29-1 | TGCAGCGGCTCATTCGCGAGTCCCGGTGGGTTTCATGAGCAGTTCTTC | CSGSFASPGGFHEQFF
. | TRBJ1-5 | . | TRBV5-1 | TGCGCCAGCAGAAAAGACGACAGACGCAATCAGCCCCAGCATTTT | CASRKDDRRNQPQHF
TRBD1 | TRBJ1-2 | . | TRBV5-1 | TGCGCCAGCAGCTTGGGGACAGGGCTCGGCTACACCTTC | CASSLGTGLGYTF
. | TRBJ2-7 | . | TRBV19 | TGTGCCAGTAGTGCAAGGACGGGATACGAGCAGTACTTC | CASSARTGYEQYF
. | TRBJ2-7 | . | TRBV6-5 | TGTGCCACCCAGGAACAGGGCCGACGCCACGAGCAGTACTTC | CATQEQGRRHEQYF
. | TRBJ2-1 | . | TRBV5-6 | TGTGCCAGCAGCTGGGGGGCAGGGAATGAGCAGTTCTTC | CASSWGAGNEQFF
. | TRBJ1-6 | few | TRBV18 | TGTGCCAGCTCACCACAGAGCTCCTATAATTCACCCCTCCACTTT | CASSPQSSYNSPLHF
TRBD2 | TRBJ2-1 | . | TRBV20-1 | TGCAGTGCCCCACATCCGGGACTAGCGGACAATGAGCAGTTCTTC | CSAPHPGLADNEQFF
. | TRBJ2-5 | medium-sized | TRBV5-6 | TGTGCCAGCAGCTTGAGGGAACAGTTTAGGGCCCAGTACTTC | CASSLREQFRAQYF
TRBD2 | TRBJ2-2 | . | TRBV5-5 | TGTGCCAGCAGCCGGACTAGTCTCACCGGGGAGCTGTTTTTT | CASSRTSLTGELFF
. | TRBJ2-7 | . | TRBV6-1 | TGTGCCAGCAGTGCTACCGGGACAATCTCCTCCTACGAGCAGTACTTC | CASSATGTISSYEQYF
TRBD1 | TRBJ1-3 | few | TRBV28 | TGTGCCAGCAGGAACAGGGGAGGTACTGCTGGAAACACCATATATTTT | CASRNRGGTAGNTIYF
TRBD1 | TRBJ2-1 | few | TRBV5-1 | TGCGCCAGCAGCTCGGGACAGGAGTACAATGAGCAGTTCTTC | CASSSGQEYNEQFF
. | TRBJ2-6 | few | TRBV6-2/TRBV6-3 | TGTGCCAGCAGTTACTCATCGTCTCAGCGCTCTGGGGCCAACGTCCTGACTTTC | CASSYSSSQRSGANVLTF
. | TRBJ2-7 | . | TRBV20-1 | TGCAGTACCAAAGGGCAGGGCTACGAGCAGTACTTC | CSTKGQGYEQYF
. | TRBJ1-2 | . | TRBV18 | TGTGCCAGCTCACCGATCGGGGTTGAGGGTGGCTACACCTTC | CASSPIGVEGGYTF
. | TRBJ1-1 | . | TRBV7-9 | TGTGCCAGCAGCTCCGGCTCTGAAGCTTTCTTT | CASSSGSEAFF
TRBD2 | TRBJ2-7 | . | TRBV11-2 | TGTGCCAGCAGCTGGAGACTAGCGGGGGGGCCCTACGAGCAGTACTTC | CASSWRLAGGPYEQYF
TRBD1 | TRBJ2-7 | . | TRBV7-9 | TGTGCCAGCAGCTTAGGACAGGGGCCACCCCGCGAGCAGTACTTC | CASSLGQGPPREQYF
. | TRBJ2-7 | once | TRBV7-9 | TGTGCCAGCAGCGTCGGCCTAGCCACCTACGAGCAGTACTTC | CASSVGLATYEQYF
. | TRBJ2-1 | . | TRBV20-1 | TGCAGTGCTAGAGGGACGGGGGCCTTAAATGAGCAGTTCTTC | CSARGTGALNEQFF
. | TRBJ1-1 | . | TRBV2 | TGTGCCAGCAGTACAGGGCTTTTGACTGAAGCTTTCTTT | CASSTGLLTEAFF
TRBD1 | TRBJ1-1 | . | TRBV10-3 | TGTGCCATCACGGTGGGACAGGGAGGTACTGAAGCTTTCTTT | CAITVGQGGTEAFF
. | TRBJ1-2 | . | TRBV20-1 | TGCAGTGCTAGAGATAATCGCGGCGGAAGATATGGCTACACCTTC | CSARDNRGGRYGYTF